These 13 T cell receptor beta chains were all obtained from the same sample, sequenced in a study of T cell repertoires in cytomegalovirus infection. Which antigens these TCRs recognize remains unknown. Using its own MiXCR run on the reads, TCRdb lists one record per CDR3 protein. The table includes about 920,000 distinct CDR3 sequences, around 32% detected once. The sequencing used cultured CD8+ T cells from PBMCs, collected from culture after CMV antigen stimulation. These receptors were obtained from a human donor in good health (CMV status not recorded). Some clones in this sample may be carry-over from other donors' samples.

The chain joins TRBV10-3 to TRBJ2-7, with D possibly matching TRBD1 (5 bases). There are 12 residues in the CDR3. The germline V gene has CDR1 ENHRY and CDR2 SYGVKD. Trimming took off 6 bases at V and 2 bases at J, with 8 bases between the two ends. The CDR3 sequence: CAIRTDPYEQYF. CDR3 nucleotide sequence: TGTGCCATCAGGACAGATCCCTACGAGCAGTACTTC.

Here the CDR3 reads CASRSSGLSSTDTQYF. CDR3 sequence (DNA): TGTGCCAGTAGATCTTCGGGACTATCTAGCACAGATACGCAGTATTTT. The chain carries TRBV19 and TRBJ2-3, with 7 bases identical to TRBD2. After removal of 6 bases from V and 0 bases from J, the junction contained 9 bases not matched to a gene. The CDR3 is 16 residues long. Germline CDR1 LNHDA, CDR2 SQIVND (reference sequence).

This chain connects TRBV12-3 or TRBV12-4 to TRBJ1-5; D unresolved. The V gene lost 4 bases and the J gene lost 6 bases, with 7 bases spanning the gap. The CDR3 totals 12 residues. The CDR3 is CASSSRPQPQHF. For the CDR3, the DNA is TGTGCCAGCAGTTCCCGACCTCAGCCCCAGCATTTT.

This clonotype was seen only once. The chain links TRBV19 to TRBJ1-3, with a tentative D call TRBD1 (6 bases). Trimming stripped 9 bases from V and 5 bases from J, with 17 bases between. The germline V gene has CDR1 LNHDA and CDR2 SQIVND (reference sequence). The CDR3 is 14 amino acids. DNA for the CDR3: TGTGCCAGCAGACCCCGGACAGAGCGAAACACCATATATTTT. Its translation: CASRPRTERNTIYF. Full variable domain (remainder filled in from reference TRBV19 and TRBJ1-3): DGGITQSPKYLFRKEGQNVTLSCEQNLNHDAMYWYRQDPGQGLRLIYYSQIVNDFQKGDIAEGYSVSREKKESFPLTVTSAQKNPTAFYLCASRPRTERNTIYFGEGSWLTVV.

The genes are TRBV15 and TRBJ1-1, with 9 bases fitting TRBD1. V gave up 3 bases and J gave up 1 base; unmatched junction bases: 6. CDR3 size: 16 residues. Per the germline V gene, CDR1 is LNHNV and CDR2 is YYDKDF (reference sequence). The CDR3 region has the DNA TGTGCCACCAGCAGGGACAGGGGTTGGGAGAACACTGAAGCTTTCTTT. It encodes CATSRDRGWENTEAFF. Combining the CDR3 with reference TRBV15 and TRBJ1-1 gives the whole variable domain DAMVIQNPRYQVTQFGKPVTLSCSQTLNHNVMYWYQQKSSQAPKLLFHYYDKDFNNEADTPDNFQSRRPNTSFCFLDIRSPGLGDTAMYLCATSRDRGWENTEAFFGQGTRLTVV.

The V call is TRBV7-9, the J call TRBJ1-2; D possibly corresponds to TRBD1 (6 bases). The V gene lost 5 bases and the J gene lost 4 bases, with 17 bases spanning the gap. The CDR3 sequence is 15 residues long. Germline V gene data show CDR1 as SEHNR and CDR2 as FQNEAQ (reference sequence). CDR3 DNA sequence: TGTGCCAGCAGCGCCATTGGACAGCGGAGCTATGGCTACACCTTC. Translated, it gives CASSAIGQRSYGYTF.

The chain employs TRBV7-6 and TRBJ2-7; 9 positions agree with TRBD1. The V gene end was trimmed by 3 bases and the J gene end by 2 bases; junction bases not matched to a gene: 5. Germline V lookup: CDR1 SGHVS, CDR2 FNYEAQ. The CDR3 spans 15 residues. The CDR3 reads CASSFGTGFAYEQYF. The CDR3 DNA sequence: TGTGCCAGCAGCTTCGGGACAGGGTTTGCCTACGAGCAGTACTTC.

The sample holds many counts of this clonotype. The chain carries TRBV7-9 and TRBJ2-1, with a tentative D call TRBD2 (6 bases). The CDR3 is 12 residues long. V lost 6 bases and J 7 bases, leaving 10 bases between the germline ends. Germline V CDR1 and CDR2: SEHNR, FQNEAQ (reference sequence). For the CDR3, the DNA is TGTGCCAGCAGTCGACTAGGGAATGAGCAGTTCTTC. Translating gives CASSRLGNEQFF.

This clonotype was detected only a few times. This chain connects TRBV7-9 to TRBJ1-5; D call uncertain. This CDR3 has 14 amino acids. The germline V and J ends were trimmed by 4 bases and 7 bases, with 14 bases remaining between them. Germline V gene data show CDR1 as SEHNR and CDR2 as FQNEAQ (reference sequence). The CDR3 sequence: CASSSRTQLQPQHF. The CDR3 DNA sequence: TGTGCCAGCAGCTCTAGGACGCAGCTCCAGCCCCAGCATTTT.

The V and J genes are TRBV4-3 and TRBJ2-1; a possible D gene is TRBD1 (6 bases). This CDR3 has 15 amino acids. The V end was cut by 0 bases, the J end by 6 bases, with 12 bases between. Per the germline V gene, CDR1 is LGHNA and CDR2 is YSLEER. The CDR3 nucleotides are TGCGCCAGCAGCCAAGATCAGGGGACCGTCAATGAGCAGTTCTTC. It is translated as CASSQDQGTVNEQFF.

This clonotype came up a few times. This chain joins TRBV28 and TRBJ2-3, with 9 bases fitting TRBD2. The CDR3 is 15 residues long. With 7 bases clipped from V and 7 bases from J, the junction kept 12 bases outside the gene matches. Germline CDR1 reads MDHEN; CDR2 reads SYDVKM. DNA for the CDR3: TGTGCCAGCAATCTTCTAGCGGGGCGATCTCATACGCAGTATTTT. Translated, it gives CASNLLAGRSHTQYF.

Comment on this clonotype: The junction departs from germline at one end; a sequencing error may be responsible. The rearrangement links TRBV4-1 to TRBJ2-5; 10 nucleotides match TRBD1. The CDR3 length is 15 residues. The V gene's germline CDR1 is MGHRA and CDR2 YSYEKL. DNA for the CDR3: TGCGCCAGCAGCCAAGAAGGACAGGGGGAGGAGACCCAGCACTTC. Its translation is CASSQEGQGEETQHF.

This rearrangement joins TRBV6-1 to TRBJ1-2, with 10 bases aligning to TRBD1. J gave up 3 bases and V 5 bases, and 9 bases lay outside the gene matches. CDR1 and CDR2 (germline): MNHNS, SASEGT. The CDR3 sequence is 16 residues long. The chain's CDR3 is CASSKTPGQGYYGYTF. The CDR3 nucleotides are TGTGCCAGCAGTAAGACCCCGGGACAGGGGTACTATGGCTACACCTTC.